Each of the 20 T cell receptor beta chains below was sequenced from the same sample in a study of tumor-infiltrating lymphocytes in primary liver carcinoma. Total RNA and DNA came together from roughly 20-30 mg of bulk tissue without cell sorting. Starting material of about 450 ng total RNA yielded TCR beta cDNA via a constant-region primer. Libraries of TCR beta came from three nested multiplex PCR rounds with slightly modified ARM-PCR. Two initial PCR rounds of around 10 cycles each paired TRBV1-TRBV30 forward primers with a C-beta reverse primer. TCRdb independently ran MiXCR on the multiplex PCR reads; one entry per CDR3 protein. The sample has about 100,000 distinct CDR3 sequences; less than 70% are singletons. Sequenced material: tumor-adjacent normal liver tissue. Every receptor here comes from a man aged 40-50 years with primary liver carcinoma and hepatitis B virus infection.

Remarks on this clonotype: A much bigger clone sits one base away, suggesting this may be a read error. The V call is TRBV10-3, the J call TRBJ1-1, with no clear D. The CDR3 loop spans 13 amino acids. Germline assignment: CDR1 ENHRY and CDR2 SYGVKD. CDR3 bases: TGTGCCATCAGTGACACTCCGAACACTGAAACTTTCTTT. Amino acid sequence: CAISDTPNTETFF.

The chain combines TRBV28 with TRBJ2-2; possibly TRBD1 for D (5 bases). This CDR3 has 18 residues. CDR1 and CDR2 (germline): MDHEN, SYDVKM. The V gene lost 4 bases and the J gene lost 5 bases, with 23 bases spanning the gap. Here the CDR3 DNA reads TGTGCCAGCAGTTCACCGTCGGTAGGGGTACCAGGGACCGGGGAGCTGTTTTTT. It translates to CASSSPSVGVPGTGELFF.

On this clonotype itself: The missing conserved phenylalanine or tryptophan at the end of this CDR3 makes a read error likely. The V call is TRBV4-1, the J call TRBJ2-1; D unclear. V gave up 5 bases and J gave up 10 bases, with 15 bases separating them. The CDR3 runs 13 residues. Germline V CDR1 and CDR2: MGHRA, YSYEKL. CDR3 coding DNA: TGCGCCAGCAGCTCCTCCCCCGGGCCGGAGCAGTTCTTA. Protein: CASSSSPGPEQFL.

The V and J genes are TRBV28 and TRBJ1-5; D remains unclear. Trimming took off 5 bases at V and 4 bases at J, with 9 bases between the two ends. The V gene's germline CDR1 is MDHEN and CDR2 SYDVKM. The CDR3 has 13 residues. The CDR3 sequence: CASSTEQNQPQHF. Written as DNA, the CDR3 is TGTGCCAGCAGTACGGAACAGAATCAGCCCCAGCATTTT.

This clonotype was found a few times. The junction and the germline gene differ at one end; a read error may be behind it. The chain couples TRBV11-2 to TRBJ2-7, with D tentatively TRBD2 (5 bases). Looked up from germline, CDR1 is SGHAT and CDR2 is FQNNGV. The length of the CDR3 is 15 residues. The CDR3 DNA follows: TGTGCCGGCACCCCCTTGGAAGCGGCCCACTACGAACAGTACTTC. It yields the protein CAGTPLEAAHYEQYF.

About this clonotype: As the CDR3 is not closed by the conserved phenylalanine or tryptophan, this likely results from a read error. No DNA is shown, since the ends of the CDR3 on it are uncertain; the CDR3 is the one TCRdb lists. This chain joins TRBV11-2 and TRBJ2-5; the table's D call, TRBD2, has no DNA check behind it. Germline V gene sequence: CDR1 SGHAT, CDR2 FQNNGV. The CDR3 extends over 16 residues, inclusive of both ends. This CDR3 reads CASRFRDSAHQETLYY.

As for this clonotype: It is likely a read error, because the conserved phenylalanine at the end of the CDR3 is missing. Because the CDR3's place on the DNA is in doubt, the DNA is left out and the CDR3 is given as listed by TCRdb. The chain recombines TRBV4-2 with TRBJ2-6; TRBD2 is the table's D call and was not checked against the DNA. Germline lookup yields CDR1 LGHNA and CDR2 YNFKEQ. 16 amino acids form the CDR3, both terminal residues included. CDR3 in amino acids: CASSQDLEGRANVVTL.

About this clonotype itself: At one of its ends the junction is not consistent with the germline gene, which may arise from a read error. The chain combines TRBV6-5 with TRBJ2-5; TRBD2 might be the D (5 bases). Germline V CDR1 and CDR2: MNHEY, SVGAGI. The CDR3 has 17 residues. The CDR3 DNA sequence: TGTGCCGGCAGCTACAGAAGGTCGGACCCGGAGGCAGAGACCCAGTACTTC. Its translation: CAGSYRRSDPEAETQYF.

Concerning this clonotype: Relative to the germline gene, one junction end is altered; a read error may explain this. The chain recombines TRBV28 with TRBJ2-1, with TRBD2 as a possible D gene (6 bases). CDR1 is MDHEN and CDR2 is SYDVKM in the germline V gene. CDR3 size: 14 residues. This CDR3 is CASSGGTPNNEHFF. The CDR3 DNA is TGTGCCAGCAGTGGCGGGACGCCGAACAATGAGCACTTCTTC.

This clonotype is a singleton in its sample. Relative to the germline gene, one junction end is altered; a read error may explain this. The chain carries TRBV11-2 and TRBJ2-1, with D unclear. The CDR3 covers 13 residues. Looked up from germline, CDR1 is SGHAT and CDR2 is FQNNGV. The CDR3 sequence is CASSRLGLQELFF. DNA for the CDR3: TGTGCCAGCAGCCGACTCGGCTTGCAGGAGCTGTTCTTT.

This clonotype showed up just a few times. A read error may be the cause here, since a much bigger clone is one base away. V usage is TRBV29-1 and J usage is TRBJ2-4; the D is unclear. This CDR3 comprises 13 residues. The germline V gene encodes CDR1 SQVTM and CDR2 ANQGSEA. The CDR3 protein is CSVGIGAQNIQYF. In nucleotides, the CDR3 is TGCAGCGTTGGAATCGGAGCCCAAAACATTCAGTACTTC.

Points on this clonotype: The conserved phenylalanine or tryptophan normally closing the CDR3 is absent here, so this likely arose from a read error. This rearrangement joins TRBV14 to TRBJ1-1; D is uncertain. The CDR3 covers 12 residues. The germline CDR1 and CDR2 sequences are SGHDN and FVKESK. DNA for the CDR3: TGTGCCAGCAGTCAAGACCGGACTGAAGCTTTCCTT. The encoded protein is CASSQDRTEAFL.

A note on this clonotype: Mismatch with germline at one junction end may stem from a read error. The chain carries TRBV11-2 and TRBJ2-3; D possibly corresponds to TRBD2 (5 bases). Germline CDR1 SGHAT, CDR2 FQNNGV. CDR3 size: 12 residues. CDR3 coding DNA: TGTGTCAGCGGCGGTTACACAGATACGCAGTATTTT. Its protein product is CVSGGYTDTQYF. Supplemented by reference TRBV11-2 and TRBJ2-3, the full variable domain reads EAGVAQSPRYKIIEKRQSVAFWCNPISGHATLYWYQQILGQGPKLLIQFQNNGVVDDSQLPKDRFSAERLKGVDSTLKIQPAKLEDSAVYLCVSGGYTDTQYFGPGTRLTVL.

The J gene is TRBJ2-5, the V gene TRBV11-2; D may correspond to TRBD1 or TRBD2 (5 bases each). Germline CDR1 reads SGHAT; CDR2 reads FQNNGV. This CDR3 has 15 amino acids. The V end was cut by 8 bases, the J end by 4 bases, with 20 bases between. The CDR3 region has the DNA TGTGCCAGCCCGCAAACGATCAGGGAGAGAGAGACCCAGTACTTC. It translates to CASPQTIRERETQYF.

Details on this clonotype: Mismatch with germline at one junction end may stem from a read error. This rearrangement joins TRBV11-2 to TRBJ2-2, with 9 bases aligning to TRBD2. CDR1 is SGHAT and CDR2 is FQNNGV in the germline V gene. This CDR3 contains 16 residues. The CDR3 nucleotides read TGTGGCTGTAGCTTAGTGGCGCTAGCGGGAACCGGGGAGCTGTTTTTC. Amino acids: CGCSLVALAGTGELFF.

This chain joins TRBV28 and TRBJ2-7, with D possibly matching TRBD2 (6 bases). This CDR3 is built from 16 residues. With 6 bases removed from V and 3 bases from J, the gap between germline ends came to 21 bases. Germline lookup yields CDR1 MDHEN and CDR2 SYDVKM. The CDR3 loop is CASSLPGDSPRYEQYF. The CDR3 DNA is TGTGCCAGCAGCCTGCCGGGGGACTCGCCTCGCTACGAGCAGTACTTC.

This chain links TRBV13 with TRBJ2-7; TRBD2 might be the D (6 bases). With 5 bases removed from V and 6 bases from J, the gap between germline ends came to 11 bases. Germline assignment: CDR1 PRHDT and CDR2 FYEKMQ (reference sequence). This CDR3 is 12 amino acids long. The CDR3, as DNA: TGTGCCAGCAGCCGCGGGGTGCGCGAGCAGTACTTC. Its protein product is CASSRGVREQYF.

In the case of this clonotype: This may come from a read error, since a much larger clone is one base off. The J gene is TRBJ1-1, the V gene TRBV12-3 or TRBV12-4; D unresolved. The length of the CDR3 is 11 residues. The CDR3 spells CASSLTYETFF. The CDR3 DNA follows: TGTGCCAGCAGCCTAACTTATGAAACTTTCTTT.

A few counts support this clonotype. This may stem from a read error, because a much larger clone lies one nucleotide away. The gene calls are TRBV7-9 and TRBJ1-2; D ambiguous. V was trimmed by 4 bases and J by 1 base, leaving 13 bases between them. CDR3 length equals 15 residues. CDR1 SEHNR and CDR2 FQNEAQ come from the germline V gene (reference sequence). In DNA, the CDR3 is TGTGCCAGCAGCTCATTCGACGGTATTAACTATGGCTACACCTTC. Translated, it gives CASSSFDGINYGYTF.

The table lists this clonotype with many counts. This chain uses TRBV28 with TRBJ1-1, with TRBD1 as a possible D gene (5 bases). CDR3 size: 11 residues. The V and J ends lost 3 bases and 9 bases respectively, with 8 bases between them. In germline, CDR1 is MDHEN, CDR2 SYDVKM. CDR3 DNA sequence: TGTGCCAGCAGTTTGGGACCTCAAGCTTTCTTT. This translates into CASSLGPQAFF.